This record looks at one TCR beta chain sequence and its context. Single viable CD3+CD4+CD8-CD45RO+ cells were sorted as the memory CD4+ T cells. These data originate in a study of memory CD4+ T cells and cytomegalovirus serostatus. The repertoire was sequenced with immunoSEQ multiplex PCR; TCRdb's copy has only in-frame clones and lacks some. The profile covers 70,000 or so clones, with around 78% appearing a single time and 2.6% taken by the ten largest. The sequenced sample consisted of memory CD4+ T cells from blood. The origin of this receptor is an adult in good health and CMV-seropositive.

The DNA for the CDR3 is TGCAGCGTTGTGCAGGCCACAGATACGCAGTATTTT. Its translation is CSVVQATDTQYF. This chain uses TRBV29-1 with TRBJ2-3; D ambiguous. CDR1 is SQVTM and CDR2 is ANQGSEA in the germline V gene. This CDR3 has 12 residues. Trimming shortened V by 4 bases and J by 2 bases, and 7 bases separated the two germline ends.